The text below deals with one TCR beta chain. The antigen remains unidentified. The data belong to a study of cytomegalovirus exposure and HLA in healthy donors. CDR3 length: 15 amino acids. Looked up from germline, CDR1 is SQVTM and CDR2 is ANQGSEA. The V gene end was trimmed by 5 bases and the J gene end by 5 bases; junction bases not matched to a gene: 11. Study outcomes and limitations: Under in vitro conditions, three CMV-associated chains were confirmed as specific for CMV antigens. Rare TCR sequences predominated, though certain public TCRs were found in many donors. Associated with cytomegalovirus, according to the listing, were about 160 TCR beta chains.

Here immunoSEQ multiplex PCR was the method, and the copy in TCRdb shows in-frame clones only, minus some. The sample lists over 60,000 clones; approximately 95% were seen once. The sample comprised PBMCs. The TCR was taken from a man aged 18 to 30 in good health and CMV-seronegative. The chain has TRBV29-1 and TRBJ2-2, with 7 nucleotides matching TRBD2. The CDR3 coding sequence is TGCAGCGTTTCCAAGCGGGGAAGGGGAACCGGGGAGCTGTTTTTT. Protein sequence: CSVSKRGRGTGELFF.